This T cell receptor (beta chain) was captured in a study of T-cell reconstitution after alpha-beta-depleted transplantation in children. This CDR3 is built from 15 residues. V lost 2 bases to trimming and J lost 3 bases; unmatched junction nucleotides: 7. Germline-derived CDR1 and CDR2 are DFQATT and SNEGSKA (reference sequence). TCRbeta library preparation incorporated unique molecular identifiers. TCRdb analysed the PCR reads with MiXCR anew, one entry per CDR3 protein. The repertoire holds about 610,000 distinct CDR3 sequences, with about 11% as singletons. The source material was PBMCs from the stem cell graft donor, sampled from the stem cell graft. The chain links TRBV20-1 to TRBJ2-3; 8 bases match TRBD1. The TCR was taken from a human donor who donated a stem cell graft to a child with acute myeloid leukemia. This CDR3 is CSARPNRGWTDTQYF. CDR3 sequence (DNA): TGCAGTGCTAGACCGAACAGGGGGTGGACAGATACGCAGTATTTT.